One and the same sample provided the 14 T cell receptor beta chains below, sequenced in a study of T cells in Graves' hyperthyroidism and ophthalmopathy. Amplification targeted TCR beta CDR3 regions from RNA transcripts. HTBI primers were employed in a first-round RT-PCR of the TCR CDR3. TCRdb processed the multiplex PCR reads anew with MiXCR; each CDR3 protein has one entry. The sample contains about 500,000 distinct CDR3 sequences, over 15% of which appear only once. Sample: blood. The receptors shown here come from a woman aged 18-29 years with Graves' hyperthyroidism.

The table lists this clonotype with many counts. V gene TRBV12-3 or TRBV12-4 combines with J gene TRBJ1-1, with TRBD1 identical over 9 bases. CDR3 length: 13 amino acids. With V trimmed by 4 bases and J by 4 bases, 1 base remained unmatched. The CDR3 loop is CASSWTGVTEAFF. The CDR3 region has the DNA TGTGCCAGCAGTTGGACAGGGGTCACTGAAGCTTTCTTT.

This clonotype was counted many times. This rearrangement joins TRBV12-3 or TRBV12-4 to TRBJ2-7, with a weak D call TRBD1 (6 bases). This CDR3 region has 15 residues. V was trimmed by 5 bases and J by 1 base, leaving 15 bases between them. For the CDR3, the DNA is TGTGCCAGCAGTCGGACAGTCTCAGTATCCTACGAGCAGTACTTC. Its translation is CASSRTVSVSYEQYF.

This clonotype has a count of ten or more. J is TRBJ2-7 and V is TRBV15; the D is unclear. Germline V gene sequence: CDR1 LNHNV, CDR2 YYDKDF (reference sequence). Trimming took 2 bases from V and 0 from J, leaving 8 bases between them. This CDR3 is 14 amino acids long. The CDR3 region is CATSRQADSYEQYF. The CDR3 DNA sequence: TGTGCCACCAGCAGACAGGCCGACTCCTACGAGCAGTACTTC.

This chain uses TRBV24-1 with TRBJ2-1, with a tentative D call TRBD2 (5 bases). Germline V gene lookup returns CDR1 KGHDR and CDR2 SFDVKD. This CDR3 is built from 16 residues. With 3 bases removed from V and 1 base from J, the gap between germline ends came to 12 bases. CDR3 sequence: CATSDQDGVSYNEQFF. The CDR3 DNA reads as TGTGCCACCAGTGATCAGGACGGGGTGTCCTACAATGAGCAGTTCTTC.

There are many counts of this clonotype. This chain links TRBV6-1 with TRBJ2-7; D is unresolved. CDR1 is MNHNS, CDR2 SASEGT, per germline. This CDR3 has 12 amino acids. The germline V and J ends were trimmed by 10 bases and 7 bases, with 17 bases remaining between them. The CDR3 bases are TGTGCCACCCAAGGGCCTCGTGAGGAGCAGTACTTC. Protein: CATQGPREEQYF.

In its sample, this clonotype was seen many times. The chain combines TRBV2 with TRBJ2-1; D not resolved. Germline CDR1 and CDR2: SNHLY and FYNNEI. This CDR3 has 13 residues. V was shortened by 6 bases and J by 7 bases, with 13 bases between the two germline ends. CDR3 nucleotide sequence: TGTGCCAGCAGAATAGCTTCCAAGAATGAGCAGTTCTTC. As protein: CASRIASKNEQFF.

The table lists this clonotype with many counts. The V gene is TRBV12-3 or TRBV12-4, the J gene TRBJ1-1; D call uncertain. The CDR3 sequence is 15 residues long. V lost 6 bases, J lost 1 base, and 15 bases lay in between. CDR3 in DNA: TGTGCCAGCAGGACTCGACGGCTCCAGAACACTGAAGCTTTCTTT. It specifies CASRTRRLQNTEAFF.

This clonotype was counted only a few times. The V gene is TRBV28, the J gene TRBJ2-7; TRBD2 is a possible D gene (6 bases). Germline V lookup: CDR1 MDHEN, CDR2 SYDVKM. V was trimmed by 2 bases and J by 2 bases, leaving 13 bases between them. The CDR3 has 15 residues. The CDR3, as DNA: TGTGCCAGCAGTTTACAGGGACTCGTCGCCTACGAGCAGTACTTC. As protein: CASSLQGLVAYEQYF. The entire variable domain, with the rest obtained from reference TRBV28 and TRBJ2-7, is as follows: DVKVTQSSRYLVKRTGEKVFLECVQDMDHENMFWYRQDPGLGLRLIYFSYDVKMKEKGDIPEGYSVSREKKERFSLILESASTNQTSMYLCASSLQGLVAYEQYFGPGTRLTVT.

This clonotype was counted a few times. V gene TRBV4-2 combines with J gene TRBJ1-3; D unclear. V shed 4 bases and J shed 0 bases, with 16 bases lying between them. CDR1 and CDR2 (germline): LGHNA, YNFKEQ. The CDR3 is made up of 17 amino acids. CDR3 loop: CASSRLDFRSSGNTIYF. CDR3 in DNA: TGTGCCAGCAGCCGATTAGACTTCCGAAGCTCTGGAAACACCATATATTTT.

To note about this clonotype: The junction departs from the called germline gene at one end, perhaps through a read error. The V call is TRBV12-3 or TRBV12-4, the J call TRBJ2-2; possible D gene TRBD2, 6 bases. This CDR3 has 14 residues. The CDR3 DNA reads TGTGCCAGCTGTGTTGCAACGAACACCGGGGGGCTGTTTTTT. Translation gives CASCVATNTGGLFF.

This clonotype was detected only a few times. The chain employs TRBV20-1 and TRBJ2-3; 8 bases line up with TRBD1. The CDR3 consists of 12 residues. Unmatched junction bases numbered 2, after V lost 8 bases and J lost 1 base. The germline CDR1 and CDR2 sequences are DFQATT and SNEGSKA (reference sequence). The CDR3 protein is CSQTGGTDTQYF. The CDR3 DNA follows: TGCAGTCAGACAGGGGGCACAGATACGCAGTATTTT.

In this sample, this clonotype turned up many times. The V call is TRBV12-3 or TRBV12-4, the J call TRBJ1-6, with D unclear. The V end was cut by 6 bases, the J end by 9 bases, with 12 bases between. The CDR3 consists of 13 residues. CDR3 residues: CASSTKLGSPLHF. The CDR3 DNA reads TGTGCCAGCAGCACAAAGTTGGGTTCACCCCTCCACTTT.

V gene TRBV10-3 combines with J gene TRBJ2-7; D is perhaps TRBD1 or TRBD2 (6 bases each). The length of the CDR3 is 14 residues. The germline CDR1 and CDR2 sequences are ENHRY and SYGVKD. The germline V and J ends were trimmed by 3 bases and 7 bases, with 16 bases remaining between them. The DNA of the CDR3 is TGTGCCATCAGTGAAAAACAGGGTGCGGGAGAGCAGTACTTC. It yields the protein CAISEKQGAGEQYF.

The chain uses TRBV5-1 and TRBJ2-7; 9 nucleotides align to TRBD2. V trimming: 0 bases; J trimming: 7 bases; junction bases outside the gene matches: 11. CDR1 and CDR2 (germline): SGHRS, YFSETQ. This CDR3 spans 16 amino acids. The CDR3 loop reads CASSLDGRSSGIEQYF. DNA for the CDR3: TGCGCCAGCAGCTTGGATGGACGGTCTAGCGGGATTGAGCAGTACTTC.